The present TCR beta chain was sequenced within a study of OX40 agonist ivuxolimab in advanced cancers. Findings and limits, study-wide: More expanded clones were seen, on average, in CD8+ T cells than in CD4+.

This CDR3 is built from 13 residues. Germline V lookup: CDR1 GTSNPN, CDR2 SVGIG (reference sequence). The V and J ends lost 1 base and 2 bases respectively, with 8 bases between them. Comment on this clone: Its cognate antigen is unknown.

Data came from immunoSEQ multiplex PCR; TCRdb stores just in-frame clones and leaves some out. This sample has roughly 70,000 clones, with roughly 85% found just once. The material was CD4+ or CD8+ T cells sorted from blood, obtained in a trial of the OX40 agonist ivuxolimab. This receptor was obtained from an adult with an advanced solid tumor such as melanoma, head and neck, liver or kidney cancer. The chain employs TRBV30 and TRBJ1-2, with unresolved D. CDR3 sequence: CAWSDGGNYGYTF. The CDR3 DNA is TGTGCCTGGAGTGATGGAGGGAACTATGGCTACACCTTC.